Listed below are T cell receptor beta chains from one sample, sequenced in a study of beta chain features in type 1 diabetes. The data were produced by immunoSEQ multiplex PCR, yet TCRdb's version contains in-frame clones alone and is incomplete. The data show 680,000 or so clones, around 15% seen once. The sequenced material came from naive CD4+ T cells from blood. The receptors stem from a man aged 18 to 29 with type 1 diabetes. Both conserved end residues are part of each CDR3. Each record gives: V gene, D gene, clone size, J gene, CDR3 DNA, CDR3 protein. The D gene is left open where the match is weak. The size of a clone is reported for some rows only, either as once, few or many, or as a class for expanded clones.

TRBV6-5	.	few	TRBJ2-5	TGTGCCAGCAGGAGACGACGGACAAACCAAGAGACCCAGTACTTC	CASRRRRTNQETQYF
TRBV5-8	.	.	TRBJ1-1	TGTGCCAGCAGCTTGAACCCTCTTACTGAAGCTTTCTTT	CASSLNPLTEAFF
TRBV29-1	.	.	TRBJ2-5	TGCAGCGGGTTCCAAGAGACCCAGTACTTC	CSGFQETQYF
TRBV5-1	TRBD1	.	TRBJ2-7	TGCGCCAGCGGACCCGGGACAGAACTACTCGAGCAGTACTTC	CASGPGTELLEQYF
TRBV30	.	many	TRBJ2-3	TGTGCCTGGAGTGTACAAGGCGGGGTACAAGATACGCAGTATTTT	CAWSVQGGVQDTQYF
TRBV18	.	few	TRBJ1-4	TGTGCCAGCTCCCCCGCCGACACCAGTGAAAAACTGTTTTTT	CASSPADTSEKLFF
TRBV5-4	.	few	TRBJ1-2	TGTGCCAGCAGCTTGGCCCGGGGACGAAACTATGGCTACACCTTC	CASSLARGRNYGYTF
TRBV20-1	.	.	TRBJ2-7	TGCAGTGCCTCCCGCAGGGACGAGCAGTACTTC	CSASRRDEQYF
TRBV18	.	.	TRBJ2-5	TGTGCCAGCTCAGGGGGAGTCCTCCTCCAAGAGACCCAGTACTTC	CASSGGVLLQETQYF
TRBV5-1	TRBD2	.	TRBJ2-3	TGCGCCAGCAGCCCGTCAGCGGGGGGCACAGATACGCAGTATTTT	CASSPSAGGTDTQYF
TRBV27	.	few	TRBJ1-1	TGTGCCAGCAGTCGTAGGGTGTTCACTGAAGCTTTCTTT	CASSRRVFTEAFF
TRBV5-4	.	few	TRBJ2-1	TGTGCCAGCAGTCCCATTGGAGTATCCTCCTACAATGAGCAGTTCTTC	CASSPIGVSSYNEQFF
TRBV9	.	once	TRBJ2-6	TGTGCCAGCAGCGGTTACACGCCTGGGGCCAACGTCCTGACTTTC	CASSGYTPGANVLTF
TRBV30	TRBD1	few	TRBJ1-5	TGTGCCTGGAGTGTACGAGGGACAGGCGCAAGGCCCCAGCATTTT	CAWSVRGTGARPQHF
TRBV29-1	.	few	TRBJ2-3	TGCAGCGCCAAAACCGGACCCGGCACAGATACGCAGTATTTT	CSAKTGPGTDTQYF
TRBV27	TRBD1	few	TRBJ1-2	TGTGCCAGCAGTTCAAGACAGGGGTATGGCTACACCTTC	CASSSRQGYGYTF
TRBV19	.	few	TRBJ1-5	TGTGCCAGTAGTATTTGGGAGGGAACGGGTCAGCCCCAGCATTTT	CASSIWEGTGQPQHF
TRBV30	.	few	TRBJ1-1	TGTGCCTGGAGTCCAAGTTGGGCAGAAGGGACTGAAGCTTTCTTT	CAWSPSWAEGTEAFF
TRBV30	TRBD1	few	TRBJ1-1	TGTGCCTGGAGGCACAGGGGGCGGTGGACTGAAGCTTTCTTT	CAWRHRGRWTEAFF
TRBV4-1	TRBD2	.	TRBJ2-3	TGCGCCAGCAGCCAAGGATCTCTAGCGGGCGGCGATACGCAGTATTTT	CASSQGSLAGGDTQYF
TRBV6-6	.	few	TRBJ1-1	TGTGCCAGCAGTACTACAGGGCCCTTGGCTTTCTTT	CASSTTGPLAFF
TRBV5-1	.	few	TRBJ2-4	TGCGCCAGCAGCTTGACAGGGAGGGCCAAAAACATTCAGTACTTC	CASSLTGRAKNIQYF
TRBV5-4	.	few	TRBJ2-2	TGTGCCAGCAGCTTTCCCGGGACTCAGGGCACCGGGGAGCTGTTTTTT	CASSFPGTQGTGELFF
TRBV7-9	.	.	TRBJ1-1	TGTGCCAGCAGGGGGTCCGTGAACACTGAAGCTTTCTTT	CASRGSVNTEAFF
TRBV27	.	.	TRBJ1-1	TGTGCCAGCAGTTTGCGGGGCTCGGGAGGTGAAGCTTTCTTT	CASSLRGSGGEAFF
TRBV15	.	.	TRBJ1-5	TGTGCCACCAGCTCGCTCGGGGGCGGCAATCAGCCCCAGCATTTT	CATSSLGGGNQPQHF
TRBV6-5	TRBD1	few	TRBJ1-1	TGTGCCAGCAGGGACAGGGTCTACACTGAAGCTTTCTTT	CASRDRVYTEAFF
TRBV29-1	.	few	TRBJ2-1	TGCAGCGTTGACCGACAGAGCAATGAGCAGTTCTTC	CSVDRQSNEQFF
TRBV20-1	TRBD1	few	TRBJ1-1	TGCAGTGCTAGAGAACAGGGGGCTTTCTTT	CSAREQGAFF
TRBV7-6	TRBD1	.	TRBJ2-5	TGTGCCAGCAGCAGTGCCAGGGGGCAAGAGACCCAGTACTTC	CASSSARGQETQYF
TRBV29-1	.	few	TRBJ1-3	TGCAGCGTCCGCAGCTTTCTGGGAAACACCATATATTTT	CSVRSFLGNTIYF
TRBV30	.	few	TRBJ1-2	TGTGCCTGGAGTCTGTTCGACAGCTATAGCTATGGCTACACCTTC	CAWSLFDSYSYGYTF
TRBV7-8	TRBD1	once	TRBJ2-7	TGTGCCAGCAGCTTACCCCGGACAGGGAGCTCCTACGAGCAGTACTTC	CASSLPRTGSSYEQYF
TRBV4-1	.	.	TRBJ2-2	TGCGCCAGCAGCCCGGGACTCCCCTCGAGTTTGTTCGGGGAGCTGTTTTTT	CASSPGLPSSLFGELFF
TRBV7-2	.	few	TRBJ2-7	TGTGCCAGCAGCCTAGAGTTTTTTTCCGAGCAGTACTTC	CASSLEFFSEQYF
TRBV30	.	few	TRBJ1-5	TGTGCCTGGAGTCCCCCCGGCGGGGGCAATCAGCCCCAGCATTTT	CAWSPPGGGNQPQHF
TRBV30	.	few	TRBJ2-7	TGTGCCTGGAGTGGTTCAAGGATTCGCTCCTACGAGCAGTACTTC	CAWSGSRIRSYEQYF
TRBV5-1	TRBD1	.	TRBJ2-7	TGCGCCAGCAGCGCGGGACAGGGGTACGAGCAGTACTTC	CASSAGQGYEQYF
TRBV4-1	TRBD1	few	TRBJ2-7	TGCGCCAGCAGCCAAGACTTTTGGTCCAGACAGGGCGGAGGCGAGCAGTACTTC	CASSQDFWSRQGGGEQYF
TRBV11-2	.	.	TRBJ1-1	TGTGCCAGCAGCTTGGAGGCAGGGCGGGAAGCTTTCTTT	CASSLEAGREAFF
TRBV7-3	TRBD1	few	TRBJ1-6	TGTGCCAGCAGCCGTCAGGGACAGGGGTTTGGGTCACCCCTCCACTTT	CASSRQGQGFGSPLHF
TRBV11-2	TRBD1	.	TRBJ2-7	TGTGCCAGCAGCTTTAGGAGACAGGGATCCTACGAGCAGTACTTC	CASSFRRQGSYEQYF
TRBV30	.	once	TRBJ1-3	TGTGCCTGGAGTGTAACTTCTGAAACCATATATTTT	CAWSVTSETIYF
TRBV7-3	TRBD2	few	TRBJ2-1	TGTGCCAGCAGCTTGCTAGGACTAGTTTCCTACAATGAGCAGTTCTTC	CASSLLGLVSYNEQFF
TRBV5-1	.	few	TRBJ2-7	TGCGCCAGCAGCTTGAGGGACGAGCAGTACTTC	CASSLRDEQYF
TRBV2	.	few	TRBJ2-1	TGTGCCAGCAGCCTCCGGGACGGACGGAACAATGAGCAGTTCTTC	CASSLRDGRNNEQFF
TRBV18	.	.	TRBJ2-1	TGTGCCAGCTCATCGGGTGGCGAGGAGCAGTTCTTC	CASSSGGEEQFF
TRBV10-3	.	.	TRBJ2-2	TGTGCCACTGCGTATGTGCTAGATCCCAGCACCGGGGAGCTGTTTTTT	CATAYVLDPSTGELFF